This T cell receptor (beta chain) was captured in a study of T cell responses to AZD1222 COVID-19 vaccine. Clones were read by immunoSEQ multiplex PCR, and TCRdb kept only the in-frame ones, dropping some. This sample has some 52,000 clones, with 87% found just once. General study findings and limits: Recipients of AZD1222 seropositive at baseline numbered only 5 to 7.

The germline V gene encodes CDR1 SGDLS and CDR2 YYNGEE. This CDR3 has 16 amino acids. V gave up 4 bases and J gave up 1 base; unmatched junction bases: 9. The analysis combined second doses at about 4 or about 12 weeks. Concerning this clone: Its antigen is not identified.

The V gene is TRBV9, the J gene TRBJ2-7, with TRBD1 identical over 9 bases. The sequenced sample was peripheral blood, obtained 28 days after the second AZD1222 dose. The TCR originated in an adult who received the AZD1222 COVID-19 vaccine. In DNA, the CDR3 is TGTGCCAGCAGCCCCGGGACAGGGAAAGTATCCTACGAGCAGTACTTC. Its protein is CASSPGTGKVSYEQYF.